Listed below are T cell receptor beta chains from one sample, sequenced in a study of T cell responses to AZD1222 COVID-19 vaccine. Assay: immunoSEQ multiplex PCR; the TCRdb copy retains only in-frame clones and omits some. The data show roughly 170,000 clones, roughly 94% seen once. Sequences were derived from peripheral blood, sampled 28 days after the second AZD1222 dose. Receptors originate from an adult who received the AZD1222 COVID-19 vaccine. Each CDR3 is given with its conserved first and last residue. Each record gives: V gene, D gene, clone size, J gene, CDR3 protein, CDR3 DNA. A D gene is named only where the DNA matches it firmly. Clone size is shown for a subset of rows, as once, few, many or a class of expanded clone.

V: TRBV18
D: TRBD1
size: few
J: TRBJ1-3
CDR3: CASSPPTGAGNTIYF
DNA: TGTGCCAGCTCACCACCGACAGGGGCTGGAAACACCATATATTTT

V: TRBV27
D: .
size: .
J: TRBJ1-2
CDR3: CASSSLGSYTF
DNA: TGTGCCAGCAGTTCCCTGGGGAGCTACACCTTC

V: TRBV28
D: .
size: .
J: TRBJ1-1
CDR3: CASSLWGWEAFF
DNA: TGTGCCAGCAGTTTATGGGGGTGGGAAGCTTTCTTT

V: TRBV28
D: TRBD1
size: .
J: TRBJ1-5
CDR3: CASRAGTGISNQPQHF
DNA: TGTGCCAGCAGGGCCGGGACAGGGATTAGCAATCAGCCCCAGCATTTT

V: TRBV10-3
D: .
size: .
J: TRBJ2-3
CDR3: CAISDGGRGDTQYF
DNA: TGTGCCATCAGTGACGGCGGGCGGGGAGATACGCAGTATTTT

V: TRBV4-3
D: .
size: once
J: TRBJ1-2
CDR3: CASSPGFRVLYGYTF
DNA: TGCGCCAGCAGCCCAGGTTTTAGGGTCCTGTATGGCTACACCTTC

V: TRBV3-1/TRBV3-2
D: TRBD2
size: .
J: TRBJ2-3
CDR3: CASSQGASGADTQYF
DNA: TGTGCCAGCAGCCAAGGGGCTAGCGGAGCAGATACGCAGTATTTT

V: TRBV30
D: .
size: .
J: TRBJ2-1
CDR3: CAWSLSGVNEQFF
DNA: TGTGCCTGGAGTCTTAGCGGAGTCAATGAGCAGTTCTTC

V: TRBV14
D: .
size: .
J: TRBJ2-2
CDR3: CASSYTAAANTGELFF
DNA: TGTGCCAGCAGCTACACTGCAGCAGCGAACACCGGGGAGCTGTTTTTT

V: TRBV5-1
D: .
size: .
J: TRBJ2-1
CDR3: CASSLSSSYNEQFF
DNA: TGCGCCAGCAGCTTGTCGAGCTCCTACAATGAGCAGTTCTTC

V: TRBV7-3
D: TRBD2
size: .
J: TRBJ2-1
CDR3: CASSSGTSGRFSNEQFF
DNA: TGTGCCAGCAGCTCTGGGACTAGCGGGAGGTTCTCCAATGAGCAGTTCTTC

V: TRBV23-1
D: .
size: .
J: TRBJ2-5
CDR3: CASSQSTYTDGTEETQYF
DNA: TGCGCCAGCAGTCAATCAACCTATACGGACGGTACTGAGGAGACCCAGTACTTC

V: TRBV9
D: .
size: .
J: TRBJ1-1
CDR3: CASSVRPGHTEAFF
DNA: TGTGCCAGCAGCGTACGTCCGGGTCACACTGAAGCTTTCTTT

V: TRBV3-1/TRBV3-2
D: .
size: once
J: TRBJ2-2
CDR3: CASSQFSNTGELFF
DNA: TGTGCCAGCAGCCAATTCTCGAACACCGGGGAGCTGTTTTTT

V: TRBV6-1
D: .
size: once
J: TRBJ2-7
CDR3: CASSEVPNASQDYEQYF
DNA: TGTGCCAGCAGTGAAGTCCCCAATGCGTCTCAGGACTACGAGCAGTACTTC

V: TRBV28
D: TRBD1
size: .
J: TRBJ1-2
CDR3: CASNNRGSTRDYGYTF
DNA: TGTGCCAGCAATAACAGGGGCTCGACGAGGGACTATGGCTACACCTTC

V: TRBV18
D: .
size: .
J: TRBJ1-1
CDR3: CASSPTRGNTEAFF
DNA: TGTGCCAGCTCTCCCACCCGCGGGAACACTGAAGCTTTCTTT

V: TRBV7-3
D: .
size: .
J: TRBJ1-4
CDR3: CASSPTGGTNEKLFF
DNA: TGTGCCAGCAGCCCTACGGGGGGAACTAATGAAAAACTGTTTTTT

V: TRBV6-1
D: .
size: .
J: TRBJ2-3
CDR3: CASSERSFGGDTQYF
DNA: TGTGCCAGCAGTGAGCGTTCTTTTGGGGGAGATACGCAGTATTTT

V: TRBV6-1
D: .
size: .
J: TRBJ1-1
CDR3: CASSEVTSRTRMRGNTEAFF
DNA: TGTGCCAGCAGTGAAGTCACGAGCAGAACACGAATGAGAGGGAACACTGAAGCTTTCTTT

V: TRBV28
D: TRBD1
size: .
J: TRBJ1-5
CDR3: CASSLPTGTGGNQPQHF
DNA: TGTGCCAGCAGTTTGCCGACTGGGACAGGGGGCAATCAGCCCCAGCATTTT

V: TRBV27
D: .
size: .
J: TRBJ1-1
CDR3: CASSPRGRGKTFF
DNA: TGTGCCAGTTCCCCTAGAGGCAGGGGAAAAACTTTCTTT

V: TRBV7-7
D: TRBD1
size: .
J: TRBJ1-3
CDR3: CASSSGQGRGGNTIYF
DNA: TGTGCCAGCAGCTCCGGACAGGGGAGAGGAGGAAACACCATATATTTT

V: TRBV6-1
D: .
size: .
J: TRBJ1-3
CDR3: CASSEVTDYSGNTIYF
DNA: TGTGCCAGCAGTGAAGTGACAGATTACTCTGGAAACACCATATATTTT

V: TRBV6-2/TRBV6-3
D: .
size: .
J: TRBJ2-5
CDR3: CASSYSTGSSETQYF
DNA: TGTGCCAGCAGTTATAGCACAGGGTCCTCGGAGACCCAGTACTTC

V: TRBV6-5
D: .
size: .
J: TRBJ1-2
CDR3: CASSPTDLLGYTF
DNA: TGTGCCAGCAGCCCAACGGACCTTTTAGGCTACACCTTC

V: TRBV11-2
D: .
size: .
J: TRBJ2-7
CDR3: CASSLGPERSYEQYF
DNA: TGTGCCAGCAGCTTAGGACCGGAGCGCTCCTACGAGCAGTACTTC

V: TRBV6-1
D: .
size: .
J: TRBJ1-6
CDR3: CASSDGPTNSPLHF
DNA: TGTGCCAGCAGTGATGGACCGACTAATTCACCCCTCCACTTT

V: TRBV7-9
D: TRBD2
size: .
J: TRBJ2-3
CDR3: CASSFSSGGPGDTQYF
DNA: TGTGCCAGCAGCTTTTCTAGCGGGGGACCGGGAGATACGCAGTATTTT

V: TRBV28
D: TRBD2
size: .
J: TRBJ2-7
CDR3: CASSFPVAGGGYEQYF
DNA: TGTGCCAGCAGTTTCCCCGTAGCGGGAGGGGGATACGAGCAGTACTTC

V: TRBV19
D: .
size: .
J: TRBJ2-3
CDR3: CASSTQTSTDTQYF
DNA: TGTGCCAGTAGTACTCAGACTAGCACAGATACGCAGTATTTT

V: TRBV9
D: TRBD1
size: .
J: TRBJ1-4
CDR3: CASSPVGQGIANEKLFF
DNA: TGTGCCAGCAGCCCAGTGGGACAGGGTATAGCTAATGAAAAACTGTTTTTT

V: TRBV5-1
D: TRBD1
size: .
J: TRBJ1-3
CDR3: CASSSPGGQGAYGNTIYF
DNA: TGCGCCAGCAGCTCACCAGGAGGACAGGGGGCATATGGAAACACCATATATTTT

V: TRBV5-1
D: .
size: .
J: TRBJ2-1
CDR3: CASTEGPSSYNEQFF
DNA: TGCGCCAGCACCGAGGGGCCGAGCTCCTACAATGAGCAGTTCTTC

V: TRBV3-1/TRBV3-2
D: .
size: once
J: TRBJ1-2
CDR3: CASSQDWWRDGYTF
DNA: TGTGCCAGCAGCCAAGATTGGTGGAGAGATGGCTACACCTTC

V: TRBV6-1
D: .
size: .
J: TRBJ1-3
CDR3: CASSEAQPGGNTIYF
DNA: TGTGCCAGCAGTGAAGCCCAGCCGGGAGGAAACACCATATATTTT

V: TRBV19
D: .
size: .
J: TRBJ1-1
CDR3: CASSIVRAFRTEAFF
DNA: TGTGCCAGTAGTATCGTACGGGCATTCAGGACTGAAGCTTTCTTT

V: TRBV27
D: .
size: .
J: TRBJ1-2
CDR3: CASSLFQGHNYGYTF
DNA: TGTGCCAGCAGTTTATTCCAGGGTCATAACTATGGCTACACCTTC

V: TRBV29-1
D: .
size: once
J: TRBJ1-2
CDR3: CSVQLSSVGYTF
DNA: TGCAGCGTTCAATTATCCAGCGTGGGCTACACCTTC

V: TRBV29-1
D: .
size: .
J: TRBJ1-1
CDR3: CSVVSPADEAFF
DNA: TGCAGCGTTGTTTCCCCGGCGGATGAAGCTTTCTTT

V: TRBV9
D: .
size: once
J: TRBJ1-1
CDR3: CASSPTGTQNTEAFF
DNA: TGTGCCAGCAGCCCTACCGGGACTCAGAACACTGAAGCTTTCTTT

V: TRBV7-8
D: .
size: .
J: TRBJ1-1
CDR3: CASSLAWNTEAFF
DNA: TGTGCCAGCAGCTTAGCATGGAACACTGAAGCTTTCTTT

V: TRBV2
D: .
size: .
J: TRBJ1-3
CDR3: CASSEADSGNTIYF
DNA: TGTGCCAGCAGTGAGGCGGACTCTGGAAACACCATATATTTT

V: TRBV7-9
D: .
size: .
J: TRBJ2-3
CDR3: CASSLGSTDTQYF
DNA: TGTGCCAGCAGCCTAGGATCCACAGATACGCAGTATTTT

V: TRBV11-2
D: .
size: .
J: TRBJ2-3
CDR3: CASSLGSRTDTQYF
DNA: TGTGCCAGCAGCCTCGGGAGCCGGACAGATACGCAGTATTTT

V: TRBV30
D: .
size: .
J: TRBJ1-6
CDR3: CAWNIGRGNSPLHF
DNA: TGTGCCTGGAATATCGGCAGGGGTAATTCACCCCTCCACTTT

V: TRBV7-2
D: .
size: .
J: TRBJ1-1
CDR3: CASSLGSRRTNTEAFF
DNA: TGTGCCAGCAGCTTAGGTTCCCGACGGACTAACACTGAAGCTTTCTTT

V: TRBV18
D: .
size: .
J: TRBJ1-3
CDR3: CASSPRGTGNTIYF
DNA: TGTGCCAGCTCACCACGGGGAACTGGAAACACCATATATTTT

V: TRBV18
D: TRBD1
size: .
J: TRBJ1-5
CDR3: CASSPGTGINQPQHF
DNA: TGTGCCAGCTCGCCAGGGACAGGGATTAATCAGCCCCAGCATTTT

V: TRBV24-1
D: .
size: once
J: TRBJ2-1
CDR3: CATSDPGQLNEQFF
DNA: TGTGCCACCAGTGATCCCGGACAGCTCAATGAGCAGTTCTTC

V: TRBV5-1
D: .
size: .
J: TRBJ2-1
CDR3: CASRYTSNEQFF
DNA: TGCGCCAGCAGGTACACTAGTAATGAGCAGTTCTTC

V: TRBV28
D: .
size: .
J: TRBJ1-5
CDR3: CASSIYPNQPQHF
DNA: TGTGCCAGCAGTATTTACCCGAATCAGCCCCAGCATTTT

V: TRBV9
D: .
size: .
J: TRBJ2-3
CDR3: CASSVGVGTDTQYF
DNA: TGTGCCAGCAGCGTAGGGGTAGGCACAGATACGCAGTATTTT

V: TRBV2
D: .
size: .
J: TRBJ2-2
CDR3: CANRGEANTGELFF
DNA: TGTGCCAATCGCGGGGAAGCGAACACCGGGGAGCTGTTTTTT

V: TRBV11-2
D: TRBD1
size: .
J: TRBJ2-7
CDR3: CASSLLGQGYEQYF
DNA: TGTGCCAGCAGCTTGTTAGGACAGGGATACGAGCAGTACTTC

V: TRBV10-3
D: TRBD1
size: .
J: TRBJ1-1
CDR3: CAISADRGAFF
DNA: TGTGCCATCAGTGCCGACAGGGGGGCTTTCTTT

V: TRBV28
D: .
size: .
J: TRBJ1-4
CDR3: CASRPLTHRKLFF
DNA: TGTGCCAGCAGACCTCTGACCCACAGAAAACTGTTTTTT

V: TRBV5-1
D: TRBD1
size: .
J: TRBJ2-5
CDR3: CASSSGTGRETQYF
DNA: TGCGCCAGCAGCTCGGGGACAGGGAGGGAGACCCAGTACTTC